The T cell receptor (beta chain) under discussion was sequenced for a study of blood T cell repertoires in COVID-19. Germline CDR1 ENHRY, CDR2 SYGVKD. This CDR3 region has 19 residues. V was clipped by 0 bases and J by 8 bases, with 26 bases between them. This table comes from immunoSEQ multiplex PCR, and its TCRdb copy is limited to in-frame clones, with some not included. The table shows approximately 290,000 clones, with 90% occurring only once. This TCR was recovered from a woman between 18 and 30 years old with acute COVID-19. V is TRBV10-3 and J is TRBJ1-5; TRBD1 might be the D (6 bases). The sequenced material came from PBMCs or T cells enriched from blood (not recorded which). Here the CDR3 DNA reads TGTGCCATCAGTGAGTCGACGCGGACAGCGTTAGGGGTGTGGGAGCCCCAGCATTTT. It specifies CAISESTRTALGVWEPQHF.